This T cell receptor beta chain was captured by sequencing in a study of T-cell memory formation after mild COVID-19. TCRdb called the 5' RACE reads again in MiXCR, with one record for every CDR3 protein. The sample yields hundreds of thousands of distinct CDR3 sequences, 15% to 20% seen once. The CDR3 is 14 amino acids. Trimming took 5 bases from V and 6 from J; bases not matched to a gene: 9. CDR1 and CDR2 (germline): DFQATT, SNEGSKA (reference sequence). Sequencing used PBMCs or a T cell subset sorted from them (not recorded which). The clonotype comes from a man aged 18 to 29 who had mild COVID-19 (a few samples of this study predate the infection). Cell type and time point are not known. V gene TRBV20-1 combines with J gene TRBJ2-1; 8 bases agree with TRBD2. The CDR3 protein is CSALPLAGSNEQFF. In DNA form, the CDR3 reads TGCAGTGCTCTCCCCTTAGCGGGGAGCAATGAGCAGTTCTTC.